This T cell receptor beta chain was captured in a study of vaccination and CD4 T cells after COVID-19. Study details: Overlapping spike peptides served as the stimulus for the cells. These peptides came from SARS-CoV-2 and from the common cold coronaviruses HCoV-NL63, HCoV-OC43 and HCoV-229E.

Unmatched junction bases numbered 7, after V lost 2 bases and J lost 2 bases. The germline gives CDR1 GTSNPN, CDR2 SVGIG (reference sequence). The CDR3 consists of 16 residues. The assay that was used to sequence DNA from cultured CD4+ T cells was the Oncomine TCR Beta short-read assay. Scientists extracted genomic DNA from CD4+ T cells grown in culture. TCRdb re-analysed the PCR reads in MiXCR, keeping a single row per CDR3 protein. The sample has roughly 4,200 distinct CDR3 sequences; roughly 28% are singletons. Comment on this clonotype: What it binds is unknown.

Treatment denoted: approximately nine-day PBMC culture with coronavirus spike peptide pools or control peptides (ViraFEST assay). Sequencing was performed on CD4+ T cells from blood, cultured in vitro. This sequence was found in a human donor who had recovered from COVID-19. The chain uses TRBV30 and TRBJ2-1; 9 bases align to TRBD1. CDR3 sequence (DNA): TGTGCCTGGAGTCTTCCCGGACAGGGGCCCTACAATGAGCAGTTCTTC. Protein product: CAWSLPGQGPYNEQFF.